Listed below are T cell receptor beta chains from one sample, sequenced in a study of blood T cell repertoires in COVID-19. Data came from immunoSEQ multiplex PCR; TCRdb stores just in-frame clones and leaves some out. The table includes 300,000 to 400,000 clones, roughly 90% detected once. The sample taken for sequencing was PBMCs or T cells enriched from blood (not recorded which). The receptors originated from a woman aged 25-40 years with acute COVID-19. The CDR3 runs from the conserved cysteine through the conserved F or W. The D gene is left open where the match is weak. Only some rows state a clone size, as once, few, many or a class for expanded clones.

.	TRBV6-5	TRBJ1-1	once	CATTRGVAEAFF	TGTGCCACCACCCGGGGAGTGGCTGAAGCTTTCTTT
.	TRBV7-2	TRBJ1-2	.	CASSLRSGAGYTF	TGTGCCAGCAGCTTAAGGTCAGGGGCTGGCTACACCTTC
TRBD1	TRBV6-2/TRBV6-3	TRBJ1-6	.	CASSPWTGSPLHF	TGTGCCAGCAGTCCCTGGACAGGTTCACCCCTCCACTTT
.	TRBV5-1	TRBJ2-2	.	CASRQGYRIAGELFF	TGCGCCAGCAGACAAGGGTACAGGATAGCCGGGGAGCTGTTTTTT
.	TRBV5-1	TRBJ2-7	.	CASSRDTTYEQYF	TGCGCCAGCAGTCGGGACACCACCTACGAGCAGTACTTC
TRBD1	TRBV13	TRBJ1-6	few	CASSTSGQAYNSPLHF	TGTGCCAGCAGCACGTCCGGACAGGCCTATAATTCACCCCTCCACTTT
TRBD2	TRBV5-1	TRBJ2-1	.	CASSLRAGGGNEQFF	TGCGCCAGCAGCTTACGTGCCGGGGGAGGGAATGAGCAGTTCTTC
.	TRBV18	TRBJ2-3	.	CASSPLGREDTDTQYF	TGTGCCAGCTCACCATTGGGCAGGGAAGACACAGATACGCAGTATTTT
.	TRBV7-2	TRBJ1-5	few	CASSLTGPNPQPQHF	TGTGCCAGCAGCTTAACAGGCCCTAATCCCCAGCCCCAGCATTTT
TRBD1	TRBV28	TRBJ1-5	.	CASSIGTGAVKQPQHF	TGTGCCAGCAGCATCGGGACAGGGGCGGTTAAACAGCCCCAGCATTTT
.	TRBV4-2	TRBJ1-5	.	CASSQGGQDQPQHF	TGTGCCAGCAGCCAAGGTGGTCAGGATCAGCCCCAGCATTTT
TRBD1	TRBV10-3	TRBJ1-2	.	CAISESMDRGFGYTF	TGTGCCATCAGTGAGTCGATGGACAGGGGTTTTGGCTACACCTTC
.	TRBV7-2	TRBJ1-2	.	CASSRPGAYGYTF	TGTGCCAGCAGTCGCCCAGGGGCCTATGGCTACACCTTC
TRBD2	TRBV12-5	TRBJ2-7	.	CASGLALSGTSGGISYEQYF	TGTGCTAGTGGTTTGGCCTTATCCGGGACTAGCGGGGGAATCTCCTACGAGCAGTACTTC
TRBD1	TRBV2	TRBJ1-5	.	CASSEPGRADRVRPQHF	TGTGCCAGCAGTGAACCCGGTCGTGCCGACAGGGTTCGGCCCCAGCATTTT
TRBD1	TRBV7-9	TRBJ2-1	.	CASSRQGASYNEQFF	TGTGCCAGCAGCCGACAGGGGGCCTCCTACAATGAGCAGTTCTTC
TRBD2	TRBV11-2	TRBJ2-3	once	CASSERGRKVDTQYF	TGTGCCAGCAGCGAGCGGGGGCGAAAGGTAGATACGCAGTATTTT
TRBD2	TRBV7-3	TRBJ2-2	few	CASSPGLAWTGELFF	TGTGCCAGCAGCCCGGGACTAGCGTGGACCGGGGAGCTGTTTTTT
.	TRBV5-6	TRBJ2-3	.	CASSFTVSTDTQYF	TGTGCCAGCAGCTTTACAGTTTCCACAGATACGCAGTATTTT
TRBD2	TRBV3-1/TRBV3-2	TRBJ2-3	once	CASSQDGLAGGFSTDTQYF	TGTGCCAGCAGCCAAGATGGACTAGCGGGGGGTTTTAGCACAGATACGCAGTATTTT
TRBD1	TRBV7-2	TRBJ1-1	.	CASSPRQGAGGTEAFF	TGTGCCAGCAGCCCGAGACAGGGGGCGGGGGGCACTGAAGCTTTCTTT
.	TRBV25-1	TRBJ1-1	.	CASSEPTGNTEAFF	TGTGCCAGCAGTGAGCCAACAGGCAACACTGAAGCTTTCTTT
TRBD1	TRBV7-8	TRBJ1-5	.	CASSGKRGTALHGSNQPQHF	TGTGCCAGCAGCGGAAAACGTGGGACAGCCCTTCATGGTAGCAATCAGCCCCAGCATTTT
.	TRBV3-1/TRBV3-2	TRBJ1-1	.	CASSPLNPGYSEAFF	TGTGCCAGCAGCCCCCTTAACCCGGGTTATAGTGAAGCTTTCTTT
TRBD1	TRBV7-2	TRBJ1-3	.	CASSRFGQGVSLSGNTIYF	TGTGCCAGCAGCCGCTTTGGACAGGGTGTATCCCTCTCTGGAAACACCATATATTTT
TRBD1	TRBV19	TRBJ2-1	.	CASSIDDRGNEQFF	TGTGCCAGTAGTATCGATGACAGGGGCAATGAGCAGTTCTTC
TRBD1	TRBV24-1	TRBJ1-5	.	CATRGSGTGYQPQHF	TGTGCCACCAGAGGTAGTGGGACAGGCTATCAGCCCCAGCATTTT
.	TRBV27	TRBJ1-6	.	CASSLEAPLAPYNSPLHF	TGTGCCAGCAGTTTAGAGGCACCCTTGGCCCCCTATAATTCACCCCTCCACTTT